This record looks at one T cell receptor beta chain sequence and its context. Its specificity is not known. The sample comes from a study of STAT5B mutations in CD4+ large granular lymphocyte leukemia. Study details: Among healthy controls, a particular HLA allele went with more CDR3 'QG' motifs. Study-level findings and limits: 8/27 top patient clones versus 2/35 control clones were TRBV06-family. About 25% of private leukemic clonotypes occurred rarely in other patients' non-leukemic repertoires.

The V gene lost 3 bases and the J gene lost 3 bases, with 9 bases spanning the gap. The germline CDR1 and CDR2 sequences are SGHNT and YYREEE (reference sequence). The CDR3 runs to 13 residues. The repertoire was sequenced with immunoSEQ multiplex PCR; TCRdb's copy has only in-frame clones and lacks some. The data hold roughly 24,000 clones, with around 72% observed a single time. Controls came from buffy coats of healthy blood donors. The V gene is TRBV5-4, the J gene TRBJ2-5; no clear D gene. The sequence came from a human donor in good health. Sequenced: CD4+ T cells from blood buffy coats. The CDR3 region is CASSSKLEETQYF. Written as DNA, the CDR3 is TGTGCCAGCAGCTCTAAGTTAGAAGAGACCCAGTACTTC. Variable domain in full (rest from reference TRBV5-4 and TRBJ2-5): ETGVTQSPTHLIKTRGQQVTLRCSSQSGHNTVSWYQQALGQGPQFIFQYYREEENGRGNFPPRFSGLQFPNYSSELNVNALELDDSALYLCASSSKLEETQYFGPGTRLLVL.